Below, 4 T cell receptor beta chains from the same sample are listed, as sequenced in a study of blood T cell repertoires in COVID-19. Sequencing used immunoSEQ multiplex PCR; TCRdb keeps in-frame clones, though not all of them. In the table there are more than 200,000 clones, approximately 86% of which are singletons. The specimen was peripheral blood. Every receptor here comes from a woman of 80 years or more with active or convalescent COVID-19.

The rearrangement links TRBV20-1 to TRBJ2-1; tentatively, D is TRBD1 (6 bases). V shed 3 bases and J shed 6 bases, with 15 bases lying between them. CDR1 and CDR2 (germline): DFQATT, SNEGSKA (reference sequence). The CDR3 contains 14 residues. The CDR3 here is CSASGLGAGNEQFF. The CDR3 DNA reads TGCAGTGCTAGTGGTCTGGGGGCCGGCAATGAGCAGTTCTTC.

The J gene is TRBJ2-7, the V gene TRBV28; 9 bases match TRBD1. CDR1 is MDHEN and CDR2 is SYDVKM in the germline V gene. CDR3 length equals 15 residues. V lost 1 base to trimming and J lost 6 bases; unmatched junction nucleotides: 7. CDR3 DNA: TGTGCCAGCAGTTTATTGCGGGACAGGGTTGCCGAGCAGTACTTC. It encodes CASSLLRDRVAEQYF.

This sequence joins TRBV6-6 and TRBJ1-5; D perhaps matches TRBD1 (6 bases). Deletions cut 5 bases from V and 5 bases from J, with 10 bases between. The CDR3 extends over 13 amino acids. Per germline, CDR1 MNHNY and CDR2 SVGAGI (reference sequence). As DNA, the CDR3 is TGTGCCAGCAGTCCCCCAGGGGATCAGCCCCAGCATTTT. Amino acid sequence: CASSPPGDQPQHF.

The V gene is TRBV5-1, the J gene TRBJ2-3; no definite D call. Germline V lookup: CDR1 SGHRS, CDR2 YFSETQ. The CDR3 length is 11 residues. The V end was cut by 5 bases, the J end by 3 bases, with 4 bases between. The CDR3 loop reads CASRTTDTQYF. CDR3 coding DNA: TGCGCCAGCAGGACTACAGATACGCAGTATTTT.